The 17 T cell receptor beta chains below come from one sample, sequenced in a study of T cells expressing NK-cell markers. TCRdb reprocessed the 5' RACE reads; each CDR3 protein has one entry and no DNA is given. This table holds over 120,000 distinct CDR3 sequences. Sequenced input: blood T cells: a sorted CD56 or NKG2C T cell subset, CD4+ or CD8+ T cells, or bulk PBMC T cells (not recorded which). The origin of the receptors is a young man in good health.

The chain carries TRBV27 and TRBJ2-2; lacking DNA, the TRBD1 call made by TCRdb goes unchecked. The CDR3 is 15 residues long. Germline V gene sequence: CDR1 MNHEY, CDR2 SMNVEV (reference sequence). CDR3 sequence reads: CASRGPRPNTGELFF.

The chain carries TRBV5-1 and TRBJ2-7; the TCRdb D gene call, TRBD1, has no DNA to confirm it. This CDR3 comprises 15 residues. From germline, CDR1 is SGHRS and CDR2 YFSETQ. CDR3 residues: CASSSTGPHGHEQYF.

CDR3 region: CSVSGMVNEQFF. The rearrangement links TRBV29-1 to TRBJ2-1; absent DNA, TCRdb's TRBD2 call cannot be checked. The germline V gene encodes CDR1 SQVTM and CDR2 ANQGSEA. There are 12 residues in the CDR3.

The gene calls are TRBV2 and TRBJ2-7; TCRdb proposes TRBD1, but this gene call is untestable without DNA. This CDR3 comprises 13 residues. The germline CDR1 and CDR2 sequences are SNHLY and FYNNEI. This CDR3 reads CATGQGRPYEQYF.

The V and J genes are TRBV11-2 and TRBJ2-2; there is no DNA to check the TCRdb D call of TRBD2. Per the germline V gene, CDR1 is SGHAT and CDR2 is FQNNGV. CDR3 size: 18 residues. The CDR3 region is CASSLALAGGPVTGELFF.

The chain has TRBV5-5 and TRBJ1-1; TCRdb designates TRBD1, a call that cannot be tested without DNA. This CDR3 spans 16 amino acids. Germline V lookup: CDR1 SGHKS, CDR2 YYEKEE (reference sequence). The CDR3 spells CASSLVLGQVNTEAFF.

This chain connects TRBV24-1 to TRBJ2-3; TCRdb names TRBD2, which stays unverified in the absence of DNA. This CDR3 contains 15 residues. The germline V gene encodes CDR1 KGHDR and CDR2 SFDVKD. The CDR3 sequence: CATPLGSGSTDTQYF.

The gene calls are TRBV5-5 and TRBJ2-1; TCRdb calls TRBD2, which cannot be checked without DNA. In germline, CDR1 is SGHKS, CDR2 YYEKEE (reference sequence). This CDR3 has 15 amino acids. CDR3 amino acids: CASRVRDSSYNEQFF.

The chain combines TRBV2 with TRBJ2-1. Germline-derived CDR1 and CDR2 are SNHLY and FYNNEI. The CDR3 is 14 amino acids. The CDR3 reads CASRSPSSYNEQFF. The full variable domain, completed using reference TRBV2 and TRBJ2-1, is EPEVTQTPSHQVTQMGQEVILRCVPISNHLYFYWYRQILGQKVEFLVSFYNNEISEKSEIFDDQFSVERPDGSNFTLKIRSTKLEDSAMYFCASRSPSSYNEQFFGPGTRLTVL.

The V gene is TRBV30, the J gene TRBJ2-1; as DNA is missing, the TRBD2 call by TCRdb cannot be tested. This CDR3 is 15 amino acids long. CDR1 is GTSNPN and CDR2 is SVGIG in the germline V gene (reference sequence). The CDR3 loop reads CAWSYDWGRANEQFF.

The rearrangement joins TRBV15 to TRBJ1-5. Per the germline V gene, CDR1 is LNHNV and CDR2 is YYDKDF (reference sequence). The CDR3 length is 12 residues. The CDR3 region is CATSRAAWPQHF.

CDR3 sequence: CASSEDPLSSYNEQFF. This rearrangement joins TRBV6-4 to TRBJ2-1; TCRdb calls TRBD1, which cannot be checked without DNA. Germline V gene data show CDR1 as MRHNA and CDR2 as SNTAGT. The CDR3 is made up of 16 amino acids.

The genes are TRBV9 and TRBJ2-7. This CDR3 contains 12 residues. In germline, CDR1 is SGDLS, CDR2 YYNGEE. CDR3 residues: CASSPNRDEQYF.

This rearrangement joins TRBV29-1 to TRBJ2-1; as DNA is missing, the TRBD1 call by TCRdb cannot be tested. This CDR3 comprises 15 residues. Germline V gives CDR1 SQVTM, CDR2 ANQGSEA. The CDR3: CSVPGGDRSYNEQFF.

This chain uses TRBV28 with TRBJ2-4; the TCRdb D gene call, TRBD2, has no DNA to confirm it. The CDR3 length is 18 residues. Germline CDR1 and CDR2: MDHEN and SYDVKM. CDR3 in amino acids: CASSLGHLAGAAKNIQYF.

The rearrangement links TRBV7-6 to TRBJ1-1; TCRdb selects TRBD1, and the lack of DNA leaves this call unchecked. The CDR3 is made up of 15 amino acids. CDR1 and CDR2 from the germline V gene are SGHVS and FNYEAQ. CDR3 loop: CASRPPGGLNTEAFF.

The chain is built from TRBV27 and TRBJ2-5; TCRdb lists TRBD2, though no DNA is available to test this call. This CDR3 region has 16 residues. CDR1 MNHEY and CDR2 SMNVEV come from the germline V gene (reference sequence). CDR3 loop: CASRPLGGSGKETQYF.